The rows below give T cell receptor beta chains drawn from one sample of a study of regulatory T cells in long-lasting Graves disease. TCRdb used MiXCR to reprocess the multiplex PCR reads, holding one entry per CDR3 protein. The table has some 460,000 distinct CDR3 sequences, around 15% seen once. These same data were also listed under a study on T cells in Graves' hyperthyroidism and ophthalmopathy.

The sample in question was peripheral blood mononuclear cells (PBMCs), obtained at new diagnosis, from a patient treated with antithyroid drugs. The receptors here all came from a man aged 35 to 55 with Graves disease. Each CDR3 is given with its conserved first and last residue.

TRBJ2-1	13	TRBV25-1	CASSWDRVYEQFF
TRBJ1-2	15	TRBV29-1	CSVDVRDRGRGGYTF
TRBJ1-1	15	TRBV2	CASSEMESGRTEAFF
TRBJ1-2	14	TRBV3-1	CASSQELTGHGYTF
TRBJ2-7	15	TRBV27	CASSPRASGNTEQYF
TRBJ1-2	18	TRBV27	CASSSSRDRGFENYGYTF
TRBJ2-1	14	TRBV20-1	CSAEGTGTYNEQFF
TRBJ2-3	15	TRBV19	CASSTGTANTDTQYF
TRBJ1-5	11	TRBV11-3	CASSARGPQHF
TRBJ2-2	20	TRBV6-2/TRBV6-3	CASSDGRGSSDRGENGELFF
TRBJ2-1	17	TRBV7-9	CASSLVGDSGRRNEQFF
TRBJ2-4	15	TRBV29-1	CSGGGLTGGQNIQYF
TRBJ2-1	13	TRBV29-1	CSVRVAAYNEQFF
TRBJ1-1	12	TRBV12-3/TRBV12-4	CASRPGSTEAFF
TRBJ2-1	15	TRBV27	CASSFRREKWNEQFF
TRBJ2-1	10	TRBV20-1	CSAFSLQQFF
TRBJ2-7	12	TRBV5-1	CASSLVPGVMYF
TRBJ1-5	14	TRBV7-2	CASSLMRSSQPQHF
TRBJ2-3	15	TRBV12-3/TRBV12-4	CASGALGSSRDTQYF
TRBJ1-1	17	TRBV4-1	CASSHHNPGTGNTEAFF
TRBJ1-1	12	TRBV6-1	CASSLRHTEAFF
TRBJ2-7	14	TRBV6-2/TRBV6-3	CASAPGRTTGEQYF